This TCR beta chain stems from a study of control samples from healthy donors and cancer patients. The V gene end was trimmed by 7 bases and the J gene end by 4 bases; junction bases not matched to a gene: 7. The CDR3 consists of 14 residues. Germline CDR1 is LNHDA and CDR2 is SQIVND (reference sequence). Assay used: immunoSEQ multiplex PCR; TCRdb lists only in-frame clones, some missing. The sample holds some 410,000 clones, 80% to 95% seen once. The V and J genes are TRBV19 and TRBJ1-2; 9 bases align to TRBD1. Sequencing was performed on PBMCs. The clonotype was recovered from a man aged 35-49 years with head and neck cancer. CDR3 amino acids: CASTSTGGGYGYTF. CDR3 DNA sequence: TGTGCCAGTACTTCGACAGGGGGAGGCTATGGCTACACCTTC.